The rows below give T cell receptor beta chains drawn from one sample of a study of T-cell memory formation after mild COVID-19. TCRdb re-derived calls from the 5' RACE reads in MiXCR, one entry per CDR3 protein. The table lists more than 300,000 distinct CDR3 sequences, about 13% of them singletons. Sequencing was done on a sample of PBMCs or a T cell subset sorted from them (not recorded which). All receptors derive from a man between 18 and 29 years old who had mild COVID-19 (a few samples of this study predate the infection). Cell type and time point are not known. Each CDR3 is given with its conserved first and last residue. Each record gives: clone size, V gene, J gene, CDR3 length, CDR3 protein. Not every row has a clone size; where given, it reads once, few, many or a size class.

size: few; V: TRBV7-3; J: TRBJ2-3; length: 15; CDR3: CASSYSWDATDTQYF
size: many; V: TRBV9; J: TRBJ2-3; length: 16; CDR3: CASSPPRGLSTDTQYF
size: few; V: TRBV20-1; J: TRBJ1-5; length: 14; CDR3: CSALERGKGQPQHF
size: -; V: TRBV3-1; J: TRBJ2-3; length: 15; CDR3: CASSQGPIRTDTQYF
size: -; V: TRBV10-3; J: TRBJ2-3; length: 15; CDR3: CAISDGQYVTDTQYF
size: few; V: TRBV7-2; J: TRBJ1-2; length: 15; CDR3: CASSSARRGLYGYTF
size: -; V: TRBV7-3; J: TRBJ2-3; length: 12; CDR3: CASSSTSGTQYF
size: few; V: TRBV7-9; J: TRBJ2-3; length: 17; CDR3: CASTRVGQGTFTDTQYF
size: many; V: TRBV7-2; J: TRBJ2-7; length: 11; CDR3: CASSLTNEQYF
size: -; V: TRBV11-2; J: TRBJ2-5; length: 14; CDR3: CASRPPAGQETQYF